The 31 T cell receptor beta chains given below trace back to one sample, sequenced in a study of glioma-infiltrating T cells. Amplification of TCR alpha and beta CDR3 regions from RNA used iRepertoire nested multiplex PCR. From the multiplex PCR reads, TCRdb called clonotypes with MiXCR, one entry per CDR3 protein. The sample has some 110,000 distinct CDR3 sequences; roughly 24% are singletons. Sequenced: glioma tissue, nonneoplastic brain tissue, or PBMCs (not recorded which). Source of these receptors: a human donor with low-grade glioma or glioblastoma, undergoing nonglioma brain surgery, or in good health (not recorded which).

On this clonotype itself: A much more abundant neighbour one base away suggests this may be a read error. The chain employs TRBV19 and TRBJ2-1; a weak D match, TRBD2 (6 bases). Germline CDR1 reads LNHDA; CDR2 reads SQIVND (reference sequence). V was clipped by 1 base and J by 6 bases, with 16 bases between them. The CDR3 is made up of 16 amino acids. The CDR3 bases are TGTGCCAGTAGTATAGGATTCGCGGGATACCTCAATGAGCAGTTCTTC. This translates into CASSIGFAGYLNEQFF.

On this clonotype itself: A much larger clone differs from this one at a single base, so this may be a read error. This rearrangement joins TRBV12-3 or TRBV12-4 to TRBJ2-2; maybe TRBD2 (5 bases). The CDR3 totals 12 residues. CDR3 sequence: CARSLAPGELFF. In DNA form, the CDR3 reads TGTGCCAGAAGTTTAGCGCCCGGGGAGCTGTTTTTT.

This clonotype was observed many times. This chain joins TRBV19 and TRBJ1-5; 7 positions agree with TRBD1. This CDR3 is 13 amino acids long. Germline V gene data show CDR1 as LNHDA and CDR2 as SQIVND (reference sequence). Trimming at V came to 8 bases and at J to 3 bases, leaving 4 bases not matched to a gene. CDR3 bases: TGTGCCAGTGGTGGGACAGTCAATCAGCCCCAGCATTTT. This sequence encodes CASGGTVNQPQHF. The full variable domain, in which reference TRBV19 and TRBJ1-5 provide the parts outside the CDR3, is DGGITQSPKYLFRKEGQNVTLSCEQNLNHDAMYWYRQDPGQGLRLIYYSQIVNDFQKGDIAEGYSVSREKKESFPLTVTSAQKNPTAFYLCASGGTVNQPQHFGDGTRLSIL.

This clonotype was seen ten or more times. This chain connects TRBV28 to TRBJ1-6, with TRBD1 matching 8 bases. The CDR3 is 16 amino acids. With 6 bases clipped from V and 8 bases from J, the junction kept 12 bases outside the gene matches. Germline assignment: CDR1 MDHEN and CDR2 SYDVKM. The CDR3 loop reads CASRQPGGAGDSPLHF. Written as DNA, the CDR3 is TGTGCCAGCAGACAACCAGGGGGCGCGGGAGATTCACCCCTCCACTTT.

This clonotype was observed at least ten times. The genes are TRBV4-1 and TRBJ2-2, with TRBD1 matching over 10 bases. The CDR3 covers 17 residues. V lost 3 bases and J lost 3; bases outside the gene matches: 7. Germline lookup yields CDR1 MGHRA and CDR2 YSYEKL. The DNA for the CDR3 is TGCGCCAGCAGCCACTCCGGGACAGGGGAATACACCGGGGAGCTGTTTTTT. It specifies CASSHSGTGEYTGELFF.

This clonotype was observed many times. The chain has TRBV15 and TRBJ2-1; D might be TRBD1 or TRBD2, each matching 5 bases. Germline V CDR1 and CDR2: LNHNV, YYDKDF (reference sequence). There are 15 residues in the CDR3. Trimming left V 0 bases short and J 4 bases short, with 10 bases between. The CDR3 coding sequence is TGTGCCACCAGCAGAGATTTGGGACGGTACAATGAGCAGTTCTTC. Translated: CATSRDLGRYNEQFF. The full variable domain, its missing parts supplied by reference TRBV15 and TRBJ2-1, is DAMVIQNPRYQVTQFGKPVTLSCSQTLNHNVMYWYQQKSSQAPKLLFHYYDKDFNNEADTPDNFQSRRPNTSFCFLDIRSPGLGDTAMYLCATSRDLGRYNEQFFGPGTRLTVL.

In the case of this clonotype: Being one base from a much bigger clone, this may be a read error. The J gene is TRBJ1-5, the V gene TRBV4-1; D not resolved. There are 16 residues in the CDR3. V was clipped by 0 bases and J by 0 bases, with 9 bases between them. Germline CDR1 and CDR2: MGHRA and YSYEKL. Written as DNA, the CDR3 is TGCGCCAGCAGCCAAGATCCCGGGAATAGCAATCAGCCCCAGCATTTT. It yields the protein CASSQDPGNSNQPQHF.

The chain couples TRBV9 to TRBJ2-3, with TRBD1 as a possible D gene (5 bases). The CDR3 length is 15 residues. The ends were cut back, 3 bases at V and 3 bases at J, with 14 bases in the middle. Germline V gene lookup returns CDR1 SGDLS and CDR2 YYNGEE. CDR3 nucleotides: TGTGCCAGCAGCGCGAGCCTCCAGGGTACAGATACGCAGTATTTT. It codes for CASSASLQGTDTQYF.

This clonotype was recorded at least ten times. The chain is built from TRBV6-1 and TRBJ2-7, with 8 positions matching TRBD1. Trimming removed 7 bases from V and 5 bases from J; junction bases left unmatched: 7. Germline CDR1 and CDR2: MNHNS and SASEGT. The CDR3 runs 13 residues. This chain's CDR3 is CASKGQVRHEQYF. CDR3 nucleotide sequence: TGTGCCAGCAAGGGACAGGTACGGCACGAGCAGTACTTC.

This clonotype has a count of ten or more. The J gene is TRBJ2-7, the V gene TRBV4-1; TRBD1 agrees at 7 bases. The CDR3 has 15 amino acids. V was clipped by 0 bases and J by 4 bases; unmatched bases: 6. Germline CDR1 MGHRA, CDR2 YSYEKL. The CDR3 here is CASSQERQGVYEQYF. In nucleotides, the CDR3 is TGCGCCAGCAGCCAAGAGAGACAGGGCGTTTACGAGCAGTACTTC.

The V call is TRBV4-3, the J call TRBJ2-2; TRBD2 is a possible D gene (5 bases). V was shortened by 2 bases and J by 3 bases, with 13 bases between the two germline ends. The CDR3 is made up of 16 amino acids. CDR1 and CDR2 (germline): LGHNA, YSLEER. The CDR3 nucleotides are TGCGCCAGCAGCCAAAGGAATGGAGGTGACACCGGGGAGCTGTTTTTT. Translated: CASSQRNGGDTGELFF.

The gene calls are TRBV5-6 and TRBJ2-1, with D maybe TRBD2 (5 bases). The CDR3 is 14 amino acids. Deletions cut 1 base from V and 3 bases from J, with 8 bases between. The V gene's germline CDR1 is SGHDT and CDR2 YYEEEE. The DNA of the CDR3 is TGTGCCAGCAGCTTGCTAGCACTCTACAATGAGCAGTTCTTC. Translation gives CASSLLALYNEQFF.

This clonotype was detected ten times or more. This rearrangement joins TRBV4-1 to TRBJ1-2; D unresolved. The CDR3 extends over 14 amino acids. The germline gives CDR1 MGHRA, CDR2 YSYEKL. The V end was cut by 1 base, the J end by 5 bases, with 11 bases between. CDR3 coding DNA: TGCGCCAGCAGCCAAGGTGGCAGCCTATATGGCTACACCTTC. This gives the protein CASSQGGSLYGYTF.

CDR3 coding DNA: TGCAGTGCTAGAGCCCTGCGGATCACAGAGACCCAGTACTTC. Amino acids: CSARALRITETQYF. The chain links TRBV20-1 to TRBJ2-5; D ambiguous. V dropped 1 base and J dropped 4 bases, with 13 bases sitting between them. This CDR3 comprises 14 residues. CDR1 is DFQATT, CDR2 SNEGSKA, per germline (reference sequence).

With respect to this clonotype: Since a much larger clone is just one base distant, this may be a read error. The rearrangement links TRBV5-6 to TRBJ2-7; D perhaps matches TRBD1 (5 bases). The CDR3 consists of 14 residues. Germline V gene lookup returns CDR1 SGHDT and CDR2 YYEEEE. In DNA form, the CDR3 reads TGTGCCAGCAGCTTCGTTGGGGTTAGGGGCGAGAAGTACTTC. This codes for CASSFVGVRGEKYF.

On this clonotype: One base away lies a much larger clone, so this may be a sequencing read error. The V and J genes are TRBV7-2 and TRBJ2-1; TRBD1 aligns across 9 bases. Germline V CDR1 and CDR2: SGHTA, FQGNSA. The length of the CDR3 is 15 residues. The CDR3 here is CACSPGQGLYNEQFF. DNA for the CDR3: TGTGCCTGCAGCCCGGGACAGGGCTTATACAATGAGCAGTTCTTC.

This clonotype came up once. Given the absence of the conserved phenylalanine or tryptophan at the CDR3 end, a read error is likely. V and J are TRBV19 and TRBJ2-1, with D uncertain. This CDR3 has 13 residues. Trimming stripped 4 bases from V and 8 bases from J, with 12 bases between. Germline-derived CDR1 and CDR2 are LNHDA and SQIVND (reference sequence). The CDR3 protein is CASSTGPGDEQFL. CDR3 coding DNA: TGTGCCAGTAGTACCGGACCTGGCGATGAGCAGTTCCTC.

The table lists this clonotype with many counts. An end of the junction does not agree with germline; a read error may underlie this. The chain is built from TRBV7-7 and TRBJ2-3, with D maybe TRBD2 (5 bases). Germline CDR1 and CDR2: SSHAT and FNYEAQ (reference sequence). The CDR3 runs to 17 residues. CDR3 nucleotides: TGTGCTAGCACACCCCGCCTTAGCGATGGGTTCACAGATACGCAGTATTTT. It specifies CASTPRLSDGFTDTQYF.

In its sample, this clonotype was seen many times. This chain connects TRBV3-1 to TRBJ2-1; 9 nucleotides match TRBD2. The germline V gene encodes CDR1 LGHDT and CDR2 YNNKEL (reference sequence). Germline trimming cut 7 bases from V and 10 bases from J; bases unmatched to any gene: 8. The CDR3 loop spans 13 amino acids. For the CDR3, the DNA is TGTGCCAGCATCAGAGCGGGAGGCAGGGAGCAGTTCTTC. Translating gives CASIRAGGREQFF.

This clonotype came up many times. The CDR3 coding sequence is TGTGCCAGCAGTTACCCCCTGACAGAAAAGAGTTCCTACGAGCAGTACTTC. Translating it yields CASSYPLTEKSSYEQYF. The J gene is TRBJ2-7, the V gene TRBV6-6; possibly TRBD1 for D (5 bases). Deletions cut 2 bases from V and 1 base from J, with 18 bases between. From germline, CDR1 is MNHNY and CDR2 SVGAGI (reference sequence). The CDR3 sequence is 17 residues long.

This clonotype was found many times. The V call is TRBV10-2, the J call TRBJ2-1; TRBD2 matches at 7 bases. This CDR3 contains 11 residues. With 6 bases clipped from V and 12 bases from J, the junction kept 5 bases outside the gene matches. The V gene's germline CDR1 is WSHSY and CDR2 SAAADI. CDR3 residues: CASSPSGPQFF. DNA for the CDR3: TGCGCCAGCAGCCCTAGCGGTCCGCAGTTCTTC.

This clonotype showed up many times. The genes are TRBV6-1 and TRBJ2-5, with D unclear. V lost 6 bases and J lost 4, with 12 bases in between. The CDR3 extends over 13 amino acids. Germline V gene lookup returns CDR1 MNHNS and CDR2 SASEGT. CDR3 region: CASRRPARETQYF. CDR3 nucleotide sequence: TGTGCCAGCAGACGCCCTGCCCGAGAGACCCAGTACTTC.

There are many counts of this clonotype. J is TRBJ2-7 and V is TRBV6-1; TRBD2 aligns across 12 bases. The germline gives CDR1 MNHNS, CDR2 SASEGT. Unmatched junction bases numbered 6, after V lost 7 bases and J lost 5 bases. The CDR3 runs 14 residues. The CDR3, as DNA: TGTGCCAGCATGCCGACTAGCGGGAGCCACGAGCAGTACTTC. This sequence encodes CASMPTSGSHEQYF.

With respect to this clonotype: A much larger clone differs by one base, so this may be a read error. The chain joins TRBV20-1 to TRBJ2-4, with D possibly being TRBD2 (5 bases). Deletions cut 1 base from V and 14 bases from J, with 18 bases between. CDR3 size: 13 residues. CDR1 and CDR2 from the germline V gene are DFQATT and SNEGSKA (reference sequence). The CDR3 region is CSARVGLSLREYF. CDR3 DNA: TGCAGTGCTAGAGTCGGCCTCTCCCTGAGGGAGTACTTC.

CDR3 coding DNA: TGCAGTGCCACTGAGGCGAGAGTGACTGAGCAGTTCTTC. It yields the protein CSATEARVTEQFF. The V gene is TRBV20-1, the J gene TRBJ2-1; D unclear. V lost 6 bases and J lost 9, with 18 bases in between. CDR1 and CDR2 (germline): DFQATT, SNEGSKA (reference sequence). The CDR3 loop spans 13 amino acids.

In its sample, this clonotype was seen many times. J is TRBJ2-7 and V is TRBV6-1; D gene unclear. Trimming stripped 6 bases from V and 4 bases from J, with 13 bases between. This CDR3 has 13 residues. CDR1 is MNHNS, CDR2 SASEGT, per germline. The CDR3 protein is CASRLGRPYEQYF. The CDR3 nucleotides read TGTGCCAGCAGGTTAGGACGACCTTACGAGCAGTACTTC.

Points on this clonotype: One end of the junction fails to match germline, which may point to a read error. The chain combines TRBV20-1 with TRBJ2-5, with a weak D call TRBD2 (7 bases). CDR1 DFQATT and CDR2 SNEGSKA come from the germline V gene (reference sequence). The CDR3 runs to 15 residues. The CDR3 DNA sequence: TGCCGCGCCCGCCCGGGGGGCCGTGCGGTCGCGCCCCCGTCCTTC. It translates to CRARPGGRAVAPPSF.

For this clonotype: A read error may explain this, as a much larger clone is one base away. It is likely a read error, because the conserved phenylalanine at the end of the CDR3 is missing. The rearrangement uses TRBV5-5 and TRBJ2-7; D ambiguous. Per the germline V gene, CDR1 is SGHKS and CDR2 is YYEKEE (reference sequence). V was pared by 1 base and J by 2 bases, with 7 bases between. The CDR3 runs 13 residues. DNA for the CDR3: TGTGCCAGCAGCTTGCTGCCGGCCTACGAGCAGTACCTC. Protein sequence: CASSLLPAYEQYL.

Concerning this clonotype itself: A single base separates this from a much larger clone, so it may be a read error. The chain links TRBV2 to TRBJ2-1, with no clear D. Germline V CDR1 and CDR2: SNHLY, FYNNEI. The CDR3 covers 14 residues. V was trimmed by 8 bases and J by 8 bases, leaving 19 bases between them. The CDR3 coding sequence is TGTGCCAGCCGTGTGGAGTACCCACTGGATGAGCAGTTCTTC. Its translation: CASRVEYPLDEQFF.

Notes on this clonotype: A clone one base away is much larger, so this may be a read error. The genes are TRBV4-2 and TRBJ1-4; 7 nucleotides line up with TRBD1. The CDR3 covers 15 residues. The germline CDR1 and CDR2 sequences are LGHNA and YNFKEQ. CDR3: CASSQVGQSDEKMFF. CDR3 in DNA: TGTGCCAGCAGCCAAGTGGGACAGTCAGATGAAAAAATGTTTTTT.

In its sample, this clonotype was seen a few times. The CDR3 bases are TGTGCCAGCAGCTTAGATTTCCTTACCTACGAGCAGTACTTC. This gives the protein CASSLDFLTYEQYF. This chain uses TRBV11-2 with TRBJ2-7; no reliable D call. V was cut by 0 bases and J by 2 bases, with 8 bases left in between. The V gene's germline CDR1 is SGHAT and CDR2 FQNNGV. The CDR3 spans 14 residues.